This T cell receptor beta chain is drawn from a study of cytotoxic CD8 clonotypes in ibrutinib-treated CLL. Findings and caveats of the study: Researchers report that baseline clonality outpaced age-matched healthy donors and tracked circulating CD8+ T-cell counts. Whereas clonality rose at ibrutinib response, it declined toward baseline at progression.

V shed 4 bases and J 6 bases; nucleotides not matched to a gene: 6. The germline CDR1 and CDR2 sequences are SGHKS and YYEKEE (reference sequence). This CDR3 has 15 amino acids. As to this clone: Antigen: not known.

Only in-frame clones appear in the TCRdb table, and some are missing; sequencing was by immunoSEQ multiplex PCR. Among 35,000 to 45,000 clones listed, approximately 48% were seen once. This sample comprised PBMCs, obtained before ibrutinib treatment. This TCR derives from a human donor with chronic lymphocytic leukemia. The V gene is TRBV5-5, the J gene TRBJ1-5; 11 bases match TRBD1. DNA of the CDR3: TGTGCCAGCAGCCAGGACAGGGGGCGAGGTCAGCCCCAGCATTTT. Amino acids: CASSQDRGRGQPQHF.